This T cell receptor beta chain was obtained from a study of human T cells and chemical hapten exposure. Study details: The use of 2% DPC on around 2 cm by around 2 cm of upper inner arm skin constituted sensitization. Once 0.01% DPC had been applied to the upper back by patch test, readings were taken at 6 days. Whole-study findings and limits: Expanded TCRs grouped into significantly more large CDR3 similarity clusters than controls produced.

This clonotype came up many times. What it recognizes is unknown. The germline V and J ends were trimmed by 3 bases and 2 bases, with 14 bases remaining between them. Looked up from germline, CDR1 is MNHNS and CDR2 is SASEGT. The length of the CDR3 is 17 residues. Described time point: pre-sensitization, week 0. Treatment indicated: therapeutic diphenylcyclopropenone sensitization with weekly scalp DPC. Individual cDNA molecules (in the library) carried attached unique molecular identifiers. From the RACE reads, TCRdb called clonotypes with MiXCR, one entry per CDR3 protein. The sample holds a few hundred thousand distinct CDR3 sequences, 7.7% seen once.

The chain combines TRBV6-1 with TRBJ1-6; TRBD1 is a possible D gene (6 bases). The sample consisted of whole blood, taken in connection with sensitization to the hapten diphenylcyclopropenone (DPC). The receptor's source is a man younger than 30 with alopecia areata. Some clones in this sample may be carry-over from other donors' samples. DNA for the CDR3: TGTGCCAGCAGTGACCCTCTTGGGGGCACCTATAATTCACCCCTCCACTTT. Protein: CASSDPLGGTYNSPLHF.